The clone carrying this T cell receptor beta chain was seen ten or more times. Its antigen is not known. The CDR3 spans 15 residues. Germline V gene data show CDR1 as SQVTM and CDR2 as ANQGSEA. The ends lost 0 bases at V and 4 bases at J; junction bases unmatched: 8. TCRdb passed the 5' RACE reads through MiXCR, listing each CDR3 protein once. Of roughly 240,000 distinct CDR3 sequences in the sample, roughly 7.5% were seen once. This entry comes from a study of identical twins. Study conclusions and caveats: Insertions were reduced in abundant cord blood beta clonotypes but not in memory repertoires.

These sequences were also reported in another study, on yellow fever vaccine responses in identical twins.

This chain uses TRBV29-1 with TRBJ1-2; 7 nucleotides align to TRBD1. The receptor's source is a woman younger than 35 in good health. Sequenced material: CD8+ T cells sorted from blood. For the CDR3, the DNA is TGCAGCGTTGAAGATCGCCAGGGGGGGGGCTATGGCTACACCTTC. Translated, it gives CSVEDRQGGGYGYTF.